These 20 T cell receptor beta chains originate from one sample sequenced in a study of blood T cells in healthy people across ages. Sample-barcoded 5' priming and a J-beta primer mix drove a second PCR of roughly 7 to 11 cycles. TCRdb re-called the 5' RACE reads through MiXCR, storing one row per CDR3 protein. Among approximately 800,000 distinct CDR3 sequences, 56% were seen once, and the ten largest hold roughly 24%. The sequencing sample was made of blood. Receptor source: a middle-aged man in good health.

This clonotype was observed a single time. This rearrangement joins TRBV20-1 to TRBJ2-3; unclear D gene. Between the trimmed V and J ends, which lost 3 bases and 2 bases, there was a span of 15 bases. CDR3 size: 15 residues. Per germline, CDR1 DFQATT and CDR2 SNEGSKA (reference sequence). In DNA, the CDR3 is TGCAGTGCTAGGGACGGGTCTAGTTTCACAGATACGCAGTATTTT. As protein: CSARDGSSFTDTQYF.

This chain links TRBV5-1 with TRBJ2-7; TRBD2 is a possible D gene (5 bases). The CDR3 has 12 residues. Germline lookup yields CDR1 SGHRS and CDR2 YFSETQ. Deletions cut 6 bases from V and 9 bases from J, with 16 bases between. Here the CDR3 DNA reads TGCGCCAGCATCTTCTCGGACTCCGGGCAGTACTTC. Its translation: CASIFSDSGQYF.

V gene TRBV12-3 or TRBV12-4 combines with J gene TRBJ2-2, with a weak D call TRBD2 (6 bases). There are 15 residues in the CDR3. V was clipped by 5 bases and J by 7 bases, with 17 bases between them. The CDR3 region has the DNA TGTGCCAGCAGTCGGATAGCGGTGAGGGACGGGGAGCTGTTTTTT. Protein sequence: CASSRIAVRDGELFF.

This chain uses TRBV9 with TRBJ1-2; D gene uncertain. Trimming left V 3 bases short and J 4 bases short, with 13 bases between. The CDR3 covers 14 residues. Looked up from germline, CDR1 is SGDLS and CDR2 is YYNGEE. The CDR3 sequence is CASSASVGTYGYTF. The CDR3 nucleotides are TGTGCCAGCAGCGCCTCTGTCGGCACCTATGGCTACACCTTC.

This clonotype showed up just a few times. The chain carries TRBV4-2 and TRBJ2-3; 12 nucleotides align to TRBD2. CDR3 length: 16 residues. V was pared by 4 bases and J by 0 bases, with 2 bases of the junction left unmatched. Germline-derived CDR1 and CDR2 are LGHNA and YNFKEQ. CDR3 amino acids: CASSRTSGDSTDTQYF. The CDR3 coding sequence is TGTGCCAGCAGCCGGACTAGCGGGGACAGCACAGATACGCAGTATTTT.

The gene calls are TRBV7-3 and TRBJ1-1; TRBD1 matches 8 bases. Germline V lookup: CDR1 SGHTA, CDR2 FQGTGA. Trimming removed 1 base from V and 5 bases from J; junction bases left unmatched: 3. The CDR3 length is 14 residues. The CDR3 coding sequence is TGTGCCAGCAGCTTAAAACAGGGGGGAACTGAAGCTTTCTTT. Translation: CASSLKQGGTEAFF.

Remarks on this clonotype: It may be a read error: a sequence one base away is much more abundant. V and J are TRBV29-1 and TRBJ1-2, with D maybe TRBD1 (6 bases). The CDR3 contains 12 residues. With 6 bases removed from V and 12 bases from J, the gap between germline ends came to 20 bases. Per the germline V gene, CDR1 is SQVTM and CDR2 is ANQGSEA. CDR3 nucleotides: TGCAGCGTCGGAGCAGGGGTAGAGGGCCACACCTTC. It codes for CSVGAGVEGHTF.

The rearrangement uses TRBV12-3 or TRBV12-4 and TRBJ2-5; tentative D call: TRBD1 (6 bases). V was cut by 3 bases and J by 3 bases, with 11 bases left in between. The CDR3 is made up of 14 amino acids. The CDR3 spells CASSFLDSEETQYF. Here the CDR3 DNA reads TGTGCCAGCAGTTTTCTGGACAGCGAAGAGACCCAGTACTTC.

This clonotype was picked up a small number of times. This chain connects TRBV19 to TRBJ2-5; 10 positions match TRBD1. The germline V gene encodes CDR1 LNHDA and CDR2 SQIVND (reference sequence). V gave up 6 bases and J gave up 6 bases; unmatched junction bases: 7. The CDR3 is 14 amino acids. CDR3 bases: TGTGCCAGTAGCCGGGCGGGACAGGGGAAGACCCAGTACTTC. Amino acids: CASSRAGQGKTQYF.

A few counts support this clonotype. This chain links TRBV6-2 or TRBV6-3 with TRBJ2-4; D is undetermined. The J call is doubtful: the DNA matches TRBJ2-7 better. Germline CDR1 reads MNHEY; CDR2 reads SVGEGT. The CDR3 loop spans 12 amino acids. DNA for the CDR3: TGTGCCACCGGATTGGGTTATCACGAGCAGTACTTC. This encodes CATGLGYHEQYF.

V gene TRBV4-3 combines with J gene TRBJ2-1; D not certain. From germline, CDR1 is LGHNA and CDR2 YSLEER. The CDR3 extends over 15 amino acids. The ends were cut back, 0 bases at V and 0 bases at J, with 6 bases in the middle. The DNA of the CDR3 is TGCGCCAGCAGCCAAGATATCAGCTCCTACAATGAGCAGTTCTTC. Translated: CASSQDISSYNEQFF.

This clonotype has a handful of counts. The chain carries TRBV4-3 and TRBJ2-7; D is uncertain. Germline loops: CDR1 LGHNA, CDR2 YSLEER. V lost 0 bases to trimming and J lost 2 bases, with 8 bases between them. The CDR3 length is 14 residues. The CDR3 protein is CASSQDHGPYEQYF. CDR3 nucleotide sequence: TGCGCCAGCAGCCAAGATCACGGCCCCTACGAGCAGTACTTC.

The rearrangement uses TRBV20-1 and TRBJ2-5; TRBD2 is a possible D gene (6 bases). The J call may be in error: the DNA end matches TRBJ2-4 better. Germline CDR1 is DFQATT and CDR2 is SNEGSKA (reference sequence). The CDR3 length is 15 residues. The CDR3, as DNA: TGCAGTGCTAGATGGCCCGGGGGAGGCACGGACATTCAGTACTTC. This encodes CSARWPGGGTDIQYF.

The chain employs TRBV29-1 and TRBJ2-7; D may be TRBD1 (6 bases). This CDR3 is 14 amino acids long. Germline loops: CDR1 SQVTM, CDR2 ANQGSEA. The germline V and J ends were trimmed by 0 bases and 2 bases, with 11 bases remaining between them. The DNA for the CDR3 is TGCAGCGTTGAAGAAGGACAGCCTCCCTACGAGCAGTACTTC. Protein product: CSVEEGQPPYEQYF.

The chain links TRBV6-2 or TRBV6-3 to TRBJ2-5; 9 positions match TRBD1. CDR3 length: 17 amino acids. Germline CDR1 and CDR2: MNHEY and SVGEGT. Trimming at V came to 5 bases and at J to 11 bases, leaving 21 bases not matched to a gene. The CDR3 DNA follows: TGTGCCAGCAGTCCCGGGACAGGGTTTAGTAGGCACAATGAGCAGTACTTC. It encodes CASSPGTGFSRHNEQYF.

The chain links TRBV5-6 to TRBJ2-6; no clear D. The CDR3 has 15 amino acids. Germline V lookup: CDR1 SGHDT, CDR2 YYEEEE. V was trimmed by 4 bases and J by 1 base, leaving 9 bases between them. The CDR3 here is CASSSPNSGANVLTF. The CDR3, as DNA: TGTGCCAGCAGCAGCCCGAATTCTGGGGCCAACGTCCTGACTTTC.

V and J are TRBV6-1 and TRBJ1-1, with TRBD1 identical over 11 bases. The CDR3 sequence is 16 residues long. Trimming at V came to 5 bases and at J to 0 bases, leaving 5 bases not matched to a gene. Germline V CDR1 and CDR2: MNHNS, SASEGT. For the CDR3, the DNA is TGTGCCAGCAGTTCCCGGGACAGGGGGATGAACACTGAAGCTTTCTTT. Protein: CASSSRDRGMNTEAFF.

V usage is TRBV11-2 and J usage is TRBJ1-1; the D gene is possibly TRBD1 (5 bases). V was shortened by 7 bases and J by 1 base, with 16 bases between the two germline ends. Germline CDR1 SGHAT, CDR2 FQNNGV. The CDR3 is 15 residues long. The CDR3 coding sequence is TGTGCCAGCACCAAGGCCGGCAGGGCGAACACTGAAGCTTTCTTT. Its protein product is CASTKAGRANTEAFF.

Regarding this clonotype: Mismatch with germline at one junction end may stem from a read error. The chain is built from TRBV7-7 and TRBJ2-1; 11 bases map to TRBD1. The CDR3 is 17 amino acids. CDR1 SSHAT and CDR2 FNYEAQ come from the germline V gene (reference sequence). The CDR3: CASSLSSGGTGGAEQFF. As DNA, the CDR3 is TGTGCTAGCAGCTTATCTTCGGGCGGGACAGGGGGTGCTGAGCAGTTCTTC.

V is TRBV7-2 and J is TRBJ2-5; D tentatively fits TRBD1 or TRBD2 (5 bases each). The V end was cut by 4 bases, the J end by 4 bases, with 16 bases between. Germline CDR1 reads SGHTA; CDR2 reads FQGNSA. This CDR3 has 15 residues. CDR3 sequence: CASSSAQGRGETQYF. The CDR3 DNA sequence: TGTGCCAGCAGCTCCGCCCAGGGACGGGGAGAGACCCAGTACTTC.